The next 16 T cell receptor beta chains were all read from a single sample in a study of T cell responses to AZD1222 COVID-19 vaccine. The method was immunoSEQ multiplex PCR; TCRdb's version includes in-frame clones alone and lacks a portion of them. The sample has 45,000 to 60,000 clones; more than 60% are singletons. The sample was peripheral blood, taken on day 0 of AZD1222 vaccination. The origin of the receptors is an adult in good health.

This chain connects TRBV5-1 to TRBJ2-5; no clear D. Trimming removed 0 bases from V and 2 bases from J, with 5 bases in between. This CDR3 has 13 residues. The germline V gene has CDR1 SGHRS and CDR2 YFSETQ. This CDR3 is CASSLGVQETQYF. Here the CDR3 DNA reads TGCGCCAGCAGCTTGGGAGTTCAAGAGACCCAGTACTTC.

The chain combines TRBV2 with TRBJ1-2; TRBD1 agrees at 10 bases. Per germline, CDR1 SNHLY and CDR2 FYNNEI. With V trimmed by 3 bases and J by 8 bases, 12 bases remained unmatched. This CDR3 is 16 amino acids long. CDR3 sequence reads: CASSDGPGQGLFGYTF. CDR3 in DNA: TGTGCCAGCAGTGATGGGCCGGGACAGGGGTTGTTCGGCTACACCTTC.

This clone has ten or more counts. The rearrangement joins TRBV2 to TRBJ2-1; D is perhaps TRBD2 (5 bases). CDR1 and CDR2 from the germline V gene are SNHLY and FYNNEI. V was pared by 3 bases and J by 1 base, with 10 bases between. The CDR3 is made up of 15 amino acids. CDR3 amino acids: CASSEDFSSYNEQFF. In nucleotides, the CDR3 is TGTGCCAGCAGTGAGGACTTTTCATCCTACAATGAGCAGTTCTTC.

The chain carries TRBV6-1 and TRBJ1-2; unclear D gene. CDR1 MNHNS and CDR2 SASEGT come from the germline V gene. There are 15 residues in the CDR3. Trimming pared 0 bases from V and 2 bases from J, leaving 10 bases between. The CDR3 loop reads CASSEARGVNYGYTF. The CDR3 nucleotides read TGTGCCAGCAGTGAAGCGCGTGGGGTAAACTATGGCTACACCTTC.

This clone appeared once. The gene calls are TRBV30 and TRBJ2-1, with TRBD1 as a possible D gene (5 bases). Looked up from germline, CDR1 is GTSNPN and CDR2 is SVGIG (reference sequence). V was pared by 3 bases and J by 1 base, with 28 bases between. This CDR3 comprises 20 residues. As DNA, the CDR3 is TGTGCCTGGAGCCCCTTCGGGCAGGGCATGCTACCCTTATCCTACAATGAGCAGTTCTTC. This translates into CAWSPFGQGMLPLSYNEQFF.

The V call is TRBV6-1, the J call TRBJ1-2; maybe TRBD1 (5 bases). Per germline, CDR1 MNHNS and CDR2 SASEGT. Trimming removed 1 base at V and 2 bases at J, with 5 bases between. The CDR3 runs to 13 residues. This CDR3 reads CASSEGQNYGYTF. The CDR3 DNA reads TGTGCCAGCAGTGAAGGACAGAACTATGGCTACACCTTC.

The chain carries TRBV5-5 and TRBJ1-5, with TRBD1 as a possible D gene (5 bases). Per the germline V gene, CDR1 is SGHKS and CDR2 is YYEKEE (reference sequence). Deletions cut 4 bases from V and 5 bases from J, with 13 bases between. The CDR3 runs 14 residues. The CDR3 loop reads CASSARDGDQPQHF. CDR3 nucleotide sequence: TGTGCCAGCAGCGCGAGGGACGGTGATCAGCCCCAGCATTTT.

This chain joins TRBV2 and TRBJ2-5; the D gene could be TRBD1 or TRBD2 (5 bases each). With 4 bases removed from V and 1 base from J, the gap between germline ends came to 7 bases. This CDR3 has 13 residues. CDR1 and CDR2 from the germline V gene are SNHLY and FYNNEI. CDR3 nucleotides: TGTGCCAGCAGTGCCGGGACCCAAGAGACCCAGTACTTC. Translation: CASSAGTQETQYF.

The gene calls are TRBV28 and TRBJ2-1, with 8 bases aligning to TRBD2. V shed 5 bases, J shed 3 bases, and the junction held 12 bases outside the gene matches. Germline lookup yields CDR1 MDHEN and CDR2 SYDVKM. The CDR3 runs to 17 residues. The CDR3 DNA reads TGTGCCAGCAGTCCCTCACCCCCGGGACTAGACTACAATGAGCAGTTCTTC. It specifies CASSPSPPGLDYNEQFF. The full variable domain, its missing parts supplied by reference TRBV28 and TRBJ2-1, is DVKVTQSSRYLVKRTGEKVFLECVQDMDHENMFWYRQDPGLGLRLIYFSYDVKMKEKGDIPEGYSVSREKKERFSLILESASTNQTSMYLCASSPSPPGLDYNEQFFGPGTRLTVL.

The V and J genes are TRBV24-1 and TRBJ2-5; no clear D gene. This CDR3 is built from 14 residues. The V end lost 1 base, the J end lost 5 bases, and 10 bases lay between the germline ends. Germline V gene lookup returns CDR1 KGHDR and CDR2 SFDVKD. CDR3 sequence reads: CATSDFWAGETQYF. The CDR3 DNA reads TGTGCCACCAGTGATTTCTGGGCCGGGGAGACCCAGTACTTC.

V gene TRBV12-3 or TRBV12-4 combines with J gene TRBJ2-1; D ambiguous. This CDR3 spans 13 amino acids. Trimming cost V 1 base and J 5 bases, with 6 bases left between them. This chain's CDR3 is CASSLGADNEQFF. The CDR3 bases are TGTGCCAGCAGTTTAGGGGCTGACAATGAGCAGTTCTTC.

J is TRBJ1-1 and V is TRBV7-8; a weak D match, TRBD1 (5 bases). This CDR3 is 12 amino acids long. The V end lost 5 bases, the J end lost 6 bases, and 10 bases lay between the germline ends. CDR1 and CDR2 from the germline V gene are SGHVS and FQNEAQ. This CDR3 is CASSDSAPEAFF. The CDR3 DNA reads as TGTGCCAGCAGCGACAGTGCCCCTGAAGCTTTCTTT.

The J gene is TRBJ1-1, the V gene TRBV6-5; D gene uncertain. Trimming removed 1 base at V and 6 bases at J, with 15 bases between. CDR1 MNHEY and CDR2 SVGAGI come from the germline V gene. The CDR3 length is 15 residues. In nucleotides, the CDR3 is TGTGCCAGCAGTTACTTGCGGGGTACCGTTGCTGAAGCTTTCTTT. Translating gives CASSYLRGTVAEAFF.

The rearrangement uses TRBV11-1 and TRBJ2-7, with D perhaps matching TRBD2 (5 bases). Germline V CDR1 and CDR2: SGHAT, FQDESV (reference sequence). The CDR3 loop spans 14 amino acids. V dropped 3 bases and J dropped 1 base, with 10 bases sitting between them. The CDR3 nucleotides read TGTGCCAGCAGCTTCGATCCGGGGTCCTACGAGCAGTACTTC. It translates to CASSFDPGSYEQYF.

CDR3 amino acids: CAISESSGGYTEAFF. As DNA, the CDR3 is TGTGCCATCAGTGAGTCGTCAGGGGGCTACACTGAAGCTTTCTTT. The J gene is TRBJ1-1, the V gene TRBV10-3, with TRBD1 matching 8 bases. Germline V gene data show CDR1 as ENHRY and CDR2 as SYGVKD. Losses at the gene ends were 0 bases for V and 3 bases for J; bases not matched to a gene: 3. The CDR3 has 15 residues.

The chain couples TRBV6-2 or TRBV6-3 to TRBJ1-5; D unresolved. Germline loops: CDR1 MNHEY, CDR2 SVGEGT. The V end lost 6 bases, the J end lost 4 bases, and 10 bases lay between the germline ends. This CDR3 has 13 residues. CDR3 residues: CASSLPANQPQHF. DNA of the CDR3: TGTGCCAGCAGCCTCCCCGCGAATCAGCCCCAGCATTTT.